Described below is a single TCR beta chain sequence and its context. Its antigen is still unknown. V was shortened by 4 bases and J by 9 bases, with 16 bases between the two germline ends. This CDR3 is built from 14 residues. Germline V gene lookup returns CDR1 SEHNR and CDR2 FQNEAQ (reference sequence). This sample stems from a study of beta chain features in type 1 diabetes. Study results and caveats: The study notes PCR might favor shorter templates equally in patients and controls.

The study reverse transcribed the entire isolated RNA, so it sequenced expressed TCRB transcripts. A few million reads were obtained on average from naive, central memory and regulatory T cell samples. Assay used: immunoSEQ multiplex PCR; TCRdb lists only in-frame clones, some missing. This table holds around 450,000 clones, roughly 10% found once. The V and J genes are TRBV7-9 and TRBJ2-1; unclear D gene. The clonotype was recovered from a woman aged 18-35 years in good health. Input material: naive CD4+ T cells from blood. The CDR3 nucleotides read TGTGCCAGCAGCTACCAGCGAGATCTATCTGAGCAGTTCTTC. Amino acids: CASSYQRDLSEQFF.